This TCR beta chain was identified during a study of Graves' ophthalmopathy and Graves' hyperthyroidism. This clonotype has just one count. Having ophthalmopathy, the donors showed moderate-to-severe activity, CAS ≥3 and NOSPECS ≥4, with disease lasting under 3 months. From RNA, the CDR3 regions of TCR beta chains were amplified and sequenced. HTBI primers were employed in first-round RT-PCR, then a second-round multiplex PCR followed. MiXCR, run by TCRdb on the multiplex PCR reads, gives a single entry per CDR3 protein. This sample has roughly 400,000 distinct CDR3 sequences, with about 16% found just once. Per the germline V gene, CDR1 is MNHEY and CDR2 is SVGEGT. The trim removed 5 bases at V and 5 bases at J, leaving 9 bases unmatched. The CDR3 has 14 amino acids.

The source material was peripheral blood. The receptor was isolated from a woman in her late teens or twenties with Graves' ophthalmopathy. The chain combines TRBV6-2 or TRBV6-3 with TRBJ2-7; TRBD1 matches at 7 bases. The CDR3 protein is CASSQDRIGNEQYF. The CDR3 DNA reads TGTGCCAGCAGTCAGGACAGGATCGGGAACGAGCAGTACTTC.